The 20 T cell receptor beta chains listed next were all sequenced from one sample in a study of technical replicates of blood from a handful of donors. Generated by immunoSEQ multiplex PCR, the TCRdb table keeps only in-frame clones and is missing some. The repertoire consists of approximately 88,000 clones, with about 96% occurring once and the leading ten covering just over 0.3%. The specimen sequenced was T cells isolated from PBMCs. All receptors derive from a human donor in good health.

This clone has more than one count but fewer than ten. CDR3 sequence reads: CASSTYRETEAFF. The DNA of the CDR3 is TGTGCCAGCAGTACTTACAGGGAAACTGAAGCTTTCTTT. The chain carries TRBV2 and TRBJ1-1, with D possibly matching TRBD1 (6 bases). The CDR3 spans 13 residues. V lost 5 bases, J lost 5 bases, and 12 bases lay in between. Germline V gene lookup returns CDR1 SNHLY and CDR2 FYNNEI.

CDR3 loop: CSVGSGTGVEEQYF. The CDR3 DNA reads TGCAGCGTTGGTTCCGGGACAGGGGTAGAGGAGCAGTACTTC. The V gene is TRBV29-1, the J gene TRBJ2-7; 10 positions match TRBD1. Germline CDR1 is SQVTM and CDR2 is ANQGSEA. The J segment lost 7 bases and the V segment lost 4 bases, leaving 10 bases of the junction unmatched. The CDR3 spans 14 residues.

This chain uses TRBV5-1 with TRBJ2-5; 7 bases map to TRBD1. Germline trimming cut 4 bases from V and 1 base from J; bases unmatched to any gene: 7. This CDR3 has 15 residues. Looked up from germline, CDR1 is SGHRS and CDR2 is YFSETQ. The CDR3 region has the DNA TGCGCCAGCAGCCTAGGGACAGCCGGCCAAGAGACCCAGTACTTC. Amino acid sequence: CASSLGTAGQETQYF.

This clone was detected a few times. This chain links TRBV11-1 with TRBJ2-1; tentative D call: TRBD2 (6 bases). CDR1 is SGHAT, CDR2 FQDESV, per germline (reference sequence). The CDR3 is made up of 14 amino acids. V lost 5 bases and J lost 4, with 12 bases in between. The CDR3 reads CASSAGLEYNEQFF. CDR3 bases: TGTGCCAGCAGCGCGGGACTCGAATACAATGAGCAGTTCTTC.

For the CDR3, the DNA is TGTGCCAGCAGCCGGGTGTCATACCTAGGGGCACTTAATGAAAAACTGTTTTTT. Residues: CASSRVSYLGALNEKLFF. The rearrangement uses TRBV25-1 and TRBJ1-4; possibly TRBD1 for D (5 bases). The CDR3 extends over 18 amino acids. V was shortened by 6 bases and J by 4 bases, with 24 bases between the two germline ends. Germline V gene sequence: CDR1 MGHDK, CDR2 SYGVNS.

The CDR3 protein is CASSLWVGQGGETQYF. The CDR3 bases are TGTGCCAGCAGTTTATGGGTCGGGCAGGGCGGCGAGACCCAGTACTTC. V is TRBV28 and J is TRBJ2-5, with D perhaps TRBD1 (5 bases). This CDR3 contains 16 residues. Germline CDR1 and CDR2: MDHEN and SYDVKM. V was shortened by 0 bases and J by 5 bases, with 16 bases between the two germline ends. Full variable domain (rest looked up from reference TRBV28 and TRBJ2-5): DVKVTQSSRYLVKRTGEKVFLECVQDMDHENMFWYRQDPGLGLRLIYFSYDVKMKEKGDIPEGYSVSREKKERFSLILESASTNQTSMYLCASSLWVGQGGETQYFGPGTRLLVL.

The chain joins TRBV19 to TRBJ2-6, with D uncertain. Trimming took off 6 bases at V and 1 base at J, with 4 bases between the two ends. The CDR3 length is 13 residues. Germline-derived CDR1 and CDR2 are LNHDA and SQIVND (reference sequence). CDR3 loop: CASSQSGANVLTF. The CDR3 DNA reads TGTGCCAGTAGCCAATCTGGGGCCAACGTCCTGACTTTC. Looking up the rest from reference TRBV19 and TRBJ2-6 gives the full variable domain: DGGITQSPKYLFRKEGQNVTLSCEQNLNHDAMYWYRQDPGQGLRLIYYSQIVNDFQKGDIAEGYSVSREKKESFPLTVTSAQKNPTAFYLCASSQSGANVLTFGAGSRLTVL.

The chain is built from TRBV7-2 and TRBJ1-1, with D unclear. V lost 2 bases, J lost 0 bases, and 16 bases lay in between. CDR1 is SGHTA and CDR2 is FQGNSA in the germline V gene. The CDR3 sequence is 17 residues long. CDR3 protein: CASSLLRLGFMNTEAFF. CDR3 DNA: TGTGCCAGCAGCTTACTCCGTCTAGGTTTCATGAACACTGAAGCTTTCTTT.

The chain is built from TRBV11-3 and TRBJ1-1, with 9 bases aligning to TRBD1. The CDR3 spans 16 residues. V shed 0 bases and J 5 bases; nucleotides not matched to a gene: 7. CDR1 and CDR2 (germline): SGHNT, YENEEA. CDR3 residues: CASSLEWTGVQTEAFF. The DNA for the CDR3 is TGTGCCAGCAGCTTAGAGTGGACAGGGGTGCAAACTGAAGCTTTCTTT. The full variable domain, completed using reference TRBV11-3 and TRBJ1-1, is EAGVVQSPRYKIIEKKQPVAFWCNPISGHNTLYWYLQNLGQGPELLIRYENEEAVDDSQLPKDRFSAERLKGVDSTLKIQPAELGDSAVYLCASSLEWTGVQTEAFFGQGTRLTVV.

The CDR3 sequence is CASSIIRSGGSGGYTF. CDR3 nucleotides: TGTGCCAGTAGTATTATCCGTAGTGGGGGCTCTGGTGGCTACACCTTC. This chain connects TRBV19 to TRBJ1-2; D might be TRBD1 (6 bases). This CDR3 comprises 16 residues. Trimming removed 3 bases at V and 7 bases at J, with 21 bases between. The V gene's germline CDR1 is LNHDA and CDR2 SQIVND (reference sequence).

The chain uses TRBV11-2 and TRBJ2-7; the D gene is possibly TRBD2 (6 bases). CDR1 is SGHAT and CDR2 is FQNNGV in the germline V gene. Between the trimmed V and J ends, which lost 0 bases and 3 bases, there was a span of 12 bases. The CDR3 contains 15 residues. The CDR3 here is CASSLDTGGVYEQYF. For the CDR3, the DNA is TGTGCCAGCAGCTTAGATACAGGAGGGGTCTACGAGCAGTACTTC.

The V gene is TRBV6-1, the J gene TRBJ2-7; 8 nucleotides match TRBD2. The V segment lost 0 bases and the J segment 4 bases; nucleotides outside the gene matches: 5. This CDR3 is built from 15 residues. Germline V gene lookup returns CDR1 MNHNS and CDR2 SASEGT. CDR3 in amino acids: CASSEAGGRSYEQYF. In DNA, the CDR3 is TGTGCCAGCAGTGAAGCGGGCGGGAGGTCTTACGAGCAGTACTTC.

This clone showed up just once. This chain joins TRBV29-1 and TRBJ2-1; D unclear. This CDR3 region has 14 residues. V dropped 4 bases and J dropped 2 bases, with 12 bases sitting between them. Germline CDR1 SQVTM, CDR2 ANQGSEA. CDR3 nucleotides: TGCAGCGTTGGGTTAAGGCTAGCCTACAATGAGCAGTTCTTC. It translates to CSVGLRLAYNEQFF.

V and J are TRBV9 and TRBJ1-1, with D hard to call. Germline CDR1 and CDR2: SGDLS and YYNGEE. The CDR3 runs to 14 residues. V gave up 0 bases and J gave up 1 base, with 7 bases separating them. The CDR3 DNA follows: TGTGCCAGCAGCGTAGACAAGTGGAACACTGAAGCTTTCTTT. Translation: CASSVDKWNTEAFF.

As DNA, the CDR3 is TGTGCCAGCAGTTTACTTTCTAGCGGGTTCAGCACAGATACGCAGTATTTT. It yields the protein CASSLLSSGFSTDTQYF. This rearrangement joins TRBV28 to TRBJ2-3; 8 bases fit TRBD2. Unmatched junction bases numbered 7, after V lost 2 bases and J lost 0 bases. This CDR3 is built from 17 residues. The germline V gene encodes CDR1 MDHEN and CDR2 SYDVKM.

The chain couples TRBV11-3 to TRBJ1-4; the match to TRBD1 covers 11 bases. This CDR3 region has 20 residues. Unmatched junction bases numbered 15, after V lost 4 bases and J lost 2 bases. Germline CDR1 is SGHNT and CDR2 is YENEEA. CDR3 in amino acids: CASSSNPGTGGLSTNEKLFF. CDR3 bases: TGTGCCAGCAGCTCAAACCCCGGGACAGGGGGGTTGTCTACTAATGAAAAACTGTTTTTT.

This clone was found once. The CDR3 DNA follows: TGCAGTGCCCGGACAGATACGCAGTATTTT. This gives the protein CSARTDTQYF. The V call is TRBV20-1, the J call TRBJ2-3; D gene ambiguous. Trimming pared 6 bases from V and 3 bases from J, leaving 4 bases between. Per the germline V gene, CDR1 is DFQATT and CDR2 is SNEGSKA (reference sequence). This CDR3 region has 10 residues.

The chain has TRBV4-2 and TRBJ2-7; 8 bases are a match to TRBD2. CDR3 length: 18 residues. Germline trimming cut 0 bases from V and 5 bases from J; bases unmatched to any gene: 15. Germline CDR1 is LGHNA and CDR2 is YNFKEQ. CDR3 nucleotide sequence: TGTGCCAGCAGCCAAGATGATGTAACGGGAGGGCAGGATAACGAGCAGTACTTC. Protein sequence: CASSQDDVTGGQDNEQYF.

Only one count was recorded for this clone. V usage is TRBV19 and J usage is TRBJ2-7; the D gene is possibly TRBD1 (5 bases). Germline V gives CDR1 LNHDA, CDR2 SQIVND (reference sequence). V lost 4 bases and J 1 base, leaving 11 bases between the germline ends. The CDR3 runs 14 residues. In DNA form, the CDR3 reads TGTGCCAGTAGTAGATCGCAGGGTTCCTACGAGCAGTACTTC. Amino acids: CASSRSQGSYEQYF.

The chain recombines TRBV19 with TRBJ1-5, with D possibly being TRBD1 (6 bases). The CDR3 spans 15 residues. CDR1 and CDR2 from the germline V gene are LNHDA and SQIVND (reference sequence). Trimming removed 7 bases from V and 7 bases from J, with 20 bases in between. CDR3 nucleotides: TGTGCCAGTAAGGGCAGGGGAGGGGTGGCACAGCCCCAGCATTTT. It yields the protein CASKGRGGVAQPQHF.